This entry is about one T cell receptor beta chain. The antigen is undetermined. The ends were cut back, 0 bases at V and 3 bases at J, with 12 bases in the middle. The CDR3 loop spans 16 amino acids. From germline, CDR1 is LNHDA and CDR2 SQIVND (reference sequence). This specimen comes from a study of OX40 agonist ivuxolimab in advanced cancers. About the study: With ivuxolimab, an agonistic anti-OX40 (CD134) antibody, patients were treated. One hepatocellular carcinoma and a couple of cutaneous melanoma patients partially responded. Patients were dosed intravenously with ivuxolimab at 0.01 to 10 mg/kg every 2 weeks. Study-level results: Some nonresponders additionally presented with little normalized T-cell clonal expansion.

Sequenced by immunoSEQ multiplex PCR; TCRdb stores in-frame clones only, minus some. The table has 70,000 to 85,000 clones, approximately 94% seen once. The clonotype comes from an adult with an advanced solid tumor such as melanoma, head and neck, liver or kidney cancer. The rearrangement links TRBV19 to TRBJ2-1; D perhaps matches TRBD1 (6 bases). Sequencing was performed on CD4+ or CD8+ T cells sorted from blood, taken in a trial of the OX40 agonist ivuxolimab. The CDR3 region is CASSIDSRGHYNEQFF. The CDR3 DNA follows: TGTGCCAGTAGTATAGACTCTCGGGGACACTACAATGAGCAGTTCTTC.